This TCR beta chain came from a study of T cell responses to AZD1222 COVID-19 vaccine. The data were produced by immunoSEQ multiplex PCR, yet TCRdb's version contains in-frame clones alone and is incomplete. The data show around 110,000 clones, with around 88% seen just once and around a tenth held by the top ten. The input for sequencing was peripheral blood, taken on day 0 of AZD1222 vaccination. The TCR originated in an adult in good health.

This chain's CDR3 is CASSPQRNTEAFF. The CDR3 nucleotides are TGTGCCAGCAGCCCCCAAAGGAACACTGAAGCTTTCTTT. V and J are TRBV11-2 and TRBJ1-1, with D unresolved. This CDR3 is built from 13 residues. Trimming left V 5 bases short and J 1 base short, with 8 bases between. The V gene's germline CDR1 is SGHAT and CDR2 FQNNGV. Full variable domain (missing parts from reference TRBV11-2 and TRBJ1-1): EAGVAQSPRYKIIEKRQSVAFWCNPISGHATLYWYQQILGQGPKLLIQFQNNGVVDDSQLPKDRFSAERLKGVDSTLKIQPAKLEDSAVYLCASSPQRNTEAFFGQGTRLTVV.